This T cell receptor (beta chain) was recorded in a study of T cell clusters in autoimmune cytopenias. Study results and caveats: Primary autoimmune cytopenia patients seemingly lacked the physiological T cell clusters found in healthy donors. The cluster-lack signature was not seen for secondary cytopenia versus chronic lymphocytic leukemia.

Considering frequency, this clonotype is medium-sized. Its antigen is still unknown. The CDR3 spans 19 residues. Germline assignment: CDR1 MNHEY and CDR2 SVGAGI. TRB rearrangements were amplified by touch-down multiplex PCR with mixed TRB-A/B primers. TCRdb re-called the multiplex PCR reads; every CDR3 protein appears as one record, without DNA. In total, the table holds about 3,900 distinct CDR3 sequences. Each sample's input was 200 to 300 ng genomic DNA, some 38,000 genome equivalents. Sequencing was performed on peripheral blood. The clonotype comes from a human donor with an autoimmune cytopenia or autoimmune hepatitis (not recorded which). The rearrangement uses TRBV6-5 and TRBJ2-7; the TRBD2 assignment by TCRdb is unverifiable without DNA. CDR3 sequence: CASSYSPPGTSGGSHEQYF.